This entry describes one T cell receptor beta chain. At one end the junction does not follow the germline gene, possibly because of a read error. Researchers amplified the TCR beta CDR3 regions from RNA transcripts. In the first-round RT-PCR of the TCR CDR3, the HTBI primer set was used. A single record per CDR3 protein comes from TCRdb applying MiXCR to the multiplex PCR reads. Among some 250,000 distinct CDR3 sequences, roughly 14% were seen once, and the ten largest hold roughly 13%. This CDR3 is built from 18 residues. CDR1 and CDR2 from the germline V gene are SNHLY and FYNNEI. This sample was included in a study of T cells in Graves' hyperthyroidism and ophthalmopathy. Patients between 18 and 65 years old had hyperthyroidism, newly diagnosed and lasting under 2 months. Fresh 10 ml peripheral blood yielded PBMCs.

The chain employs TRBV2 and TRBJ2-3; the D call may be TRBD1 or TRBD2 (7 bases each). Sequencing was carried out using blood. The TCR originated in a woman between 40 and 55 years old with Graves' hyperthyroidism that later progressed to Graves' ophthalmopathy. DNA of the CDR3: TGTGCGAGCAGTGAAGTGAGGGGGCGGGAGTTAAGCACAGATACGCAGTGTTTT. Its protein product is CASSEVRGRELSTDTQCF.